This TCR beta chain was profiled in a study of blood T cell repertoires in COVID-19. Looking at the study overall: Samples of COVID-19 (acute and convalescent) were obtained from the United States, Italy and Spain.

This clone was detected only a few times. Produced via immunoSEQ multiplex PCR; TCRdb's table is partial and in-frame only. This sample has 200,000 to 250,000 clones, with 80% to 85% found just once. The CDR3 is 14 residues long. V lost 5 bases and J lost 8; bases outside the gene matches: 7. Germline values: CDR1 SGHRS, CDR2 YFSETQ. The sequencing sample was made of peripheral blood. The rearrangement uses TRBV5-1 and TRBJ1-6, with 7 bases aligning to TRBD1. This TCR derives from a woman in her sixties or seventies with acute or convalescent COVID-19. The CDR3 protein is CASSPTGRDSPLHF. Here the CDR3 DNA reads TGCGCCAGCAGTCCGACAGGGAGAGATTCACCCCTCCACTTT.